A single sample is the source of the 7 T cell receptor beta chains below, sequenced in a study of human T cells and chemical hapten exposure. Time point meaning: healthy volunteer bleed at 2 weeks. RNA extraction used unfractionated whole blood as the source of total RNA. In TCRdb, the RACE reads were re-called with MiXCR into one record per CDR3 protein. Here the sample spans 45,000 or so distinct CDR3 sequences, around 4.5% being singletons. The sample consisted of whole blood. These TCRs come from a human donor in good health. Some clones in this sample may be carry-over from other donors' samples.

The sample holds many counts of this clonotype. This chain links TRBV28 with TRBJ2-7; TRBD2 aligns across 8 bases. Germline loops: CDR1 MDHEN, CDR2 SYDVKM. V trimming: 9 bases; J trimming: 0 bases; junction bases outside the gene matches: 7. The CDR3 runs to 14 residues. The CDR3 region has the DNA TGTGCCAGTCGACGGGGGGGAGCCTCCTACGAGCAGTACTTC. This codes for CASRRGGASYEQYF.

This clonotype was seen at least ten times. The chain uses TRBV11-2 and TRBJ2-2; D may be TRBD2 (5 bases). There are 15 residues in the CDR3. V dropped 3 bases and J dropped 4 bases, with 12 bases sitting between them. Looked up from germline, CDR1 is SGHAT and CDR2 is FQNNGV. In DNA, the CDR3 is TGTGCCAGCAGCTTGGGAGAGCTTGGCACCGGGGAGCTGTTTTTT. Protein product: CASSLGELGTGELFF.

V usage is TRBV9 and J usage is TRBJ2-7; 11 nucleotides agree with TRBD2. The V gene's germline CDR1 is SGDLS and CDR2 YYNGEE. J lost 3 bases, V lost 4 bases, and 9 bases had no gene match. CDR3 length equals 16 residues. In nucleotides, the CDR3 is TGTGCCAGCAGCCCGGGACTAGCGGAAAGATTCTACGAGCAGTACTTC. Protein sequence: CASSPGLAERFYEQYF.

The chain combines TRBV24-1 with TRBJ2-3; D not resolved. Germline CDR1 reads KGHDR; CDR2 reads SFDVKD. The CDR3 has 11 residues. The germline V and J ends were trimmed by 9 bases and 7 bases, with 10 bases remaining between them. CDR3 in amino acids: CATGSRNTQYF. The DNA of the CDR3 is TGTGCCACCGGATCCCGTAATACGCAGTATTTT.

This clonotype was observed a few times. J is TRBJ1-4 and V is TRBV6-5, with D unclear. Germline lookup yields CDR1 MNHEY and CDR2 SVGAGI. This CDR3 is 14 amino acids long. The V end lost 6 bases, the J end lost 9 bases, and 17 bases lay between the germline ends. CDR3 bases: TGTGCCAGCAGCCCAGGAGGGTCAGAGAAAAAACTGTTTTTT. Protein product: CASSPGGSEKKLFF.

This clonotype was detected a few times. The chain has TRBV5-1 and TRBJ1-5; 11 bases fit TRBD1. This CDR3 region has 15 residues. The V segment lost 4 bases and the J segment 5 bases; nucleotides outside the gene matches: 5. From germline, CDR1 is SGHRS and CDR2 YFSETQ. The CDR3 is CASSSGQGAYQPQHF. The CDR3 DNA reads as TGCGCCAGCAGCAGCGGACAGGGGGCTTATCAGCCCCAGCATTTT.

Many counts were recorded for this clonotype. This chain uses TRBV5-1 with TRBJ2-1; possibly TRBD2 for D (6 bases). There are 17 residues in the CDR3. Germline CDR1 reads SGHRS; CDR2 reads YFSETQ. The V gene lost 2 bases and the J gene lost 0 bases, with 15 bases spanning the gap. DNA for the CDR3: TGCGCCAGCAGCTTACAAGCGGGCGTTTCCTCCTACAATGAGCAGTTCTTC. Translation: CASSLQAGVSSYNEQFF.